These 19 T cell receptor beta chains share one sample of origin, sequenced in a study of blood T cells in healthy people across ages. Sample-barcoded 5' priming and a J-beta primer mix drove a second PCR of 7 to 11 cycles. One entry per CDR3 protein, called by TCRdb with MiXCR from the 5' RACE reads. The table shows about 700,000 distinct CDR3 sequences, with about a third occurring only once. The specimen was blood. These receptors originate from a woman older than 75 in good health.

This clonotype was observed many times. The chain uses TRBV5-4 and TRBJ2-3; no definite D call. Germline lookup yields CDR1 SGHNT and CDR2 YYREEE (reference sequence). The CDR3 has 13 residues. The germline V and J ends were trimmed by 1 base and 5 bases, with 8 bases remaining between them. The CDR3 nucleotides read TGTGCCAGCAGCTTGCCACCCCGAGATACGCAGTATTTT. Protein sequence: CASSLPPRDTQYF.

In this sample, this clonotype turned up a few times. V and J are TRBV2 and TRBJ1-1; TRBD1 matches 10 bases. The CDR3 contains 14 residues. The V segment lost 9 bases and the J segment 4 bases; nucleotides outside the gene matches: 8. Germline CDR1 SNHLY, CDR2 FYNNEI. In DNA, the CDR3 is TGTGCCAGAGCAGGGGACAGGGGATCCACTGAAGCTTTCTTT. It codes for CARAGDRGSTEAFF.

For this clonotype: This may stem from a read error, because a much larger clone lies one nucleotide away. The chain uses TRBV30 and TRBJ2-1; TRBD2 might be the D (6 bases). Trimming stripped 4 bases from V and 7 bases from J, with 11 bases between. The CDR3 totals 12 residues. CDR1 and CDR2 (germline): GTSNPN, SVGIG (reference sequence). CDR3 bases: TGTGCCTGGAAAAGCGGAGGGAATGAGCAGTTCTTC. This sequence encodes CAWKSGGNEQFF.

In its sample, this clonotype was seen many times. A much larger clone lies one base from this, so it may be a read error. This chain connects TRBV20-1 to TRBJ2-1, with a possible D match to TRBD2 (5 bases). From germline, CDR1 is DFQATT and CDR2 SNEGSKA (reference sequence). The length of the CDR3 is 12 residues. The V end was cut by 3 bases, the J end by 8 bases, with 11 bases between. The CDR3 nucleotides read TGCAGTGCTAGTGCGACTAACGATGAGCAGTTCTTC. Its protein product is CSASATNDEQFF.

This clonotype was recorded at least ten times. This rearrangement joins TRBV7-9 to TRBJ1-2; TRBD1 is a possible D gene (5 bases). Germline CDR1 and CDR2: SEHNR and FQNEAQ (reference sequence). The V gene lost 1 base and the J gene lost 3 bases, with 12 bases spanning the gap. CDR3 length: 15 amino acids. This chain's CDR3 is CASSLGARGDYGYTF. The CDR3 DNA reads as TGTGCCAGCAGCTTAGGAGCAAGGGGCGACTATGGCTACACCTTC.

The chain has TRBV9 and TRBJ2-7, with no clear D. V shed 7 bases and J shed 3 bases, with 14 bases lying between them. This CDR3 contains 13 residues. Germline CDR1 and CDR2: SGDLS and YYNGEE. The DNA for the CDR3 is TGTGCCAGCTCACCCGTGGCCTACTACGAGCAGTACTTC. It yields the protein CASSPVAYYEQYF.

This clonotype was counted only a few times. The genes are TRBV5-1 and TRBJ1-3, with TRBD1 as a possible D gene (6 bases). Looked up from germline, CDR1 is SGHRS and CDR2 is YFSETQ. This CDR3 has 15 residues. V was trimmed by 2 bases and J by 4 bases, leaving 13 bases between them. CDR3 residues: CASSLGGRRGNTIYF. As DNA, the CDR3 is TGCGCCAGCAGCTTAGGGGGGCGCAGGGGAAACACCATATATTTT.

This CDR3 reads CASRGLAGVSYNEQYF. The CDR3 coding sequence is TGTGCCAGTAGGGGACTAGCGGGAGTCTCCTACAATGAGCAGTACTTC. This chain joins TRBV19 and TRBJ2-1; 14 nucleotides match TRBD2. The J call may not be correct, given that the DNA end is closer to TRBJ2-7. Germline V CDR1 and CDR2: LNHDA, SQIVND (reference sequence). The CDR3 totals 16 residues.

This clonotype was counted a few times. A much larger clone differs from this one at a single base, so this may be a read error. The chain is built from TRBV5-4 and TRBJ2-5; D gene unclear. Germline CDR1 is SGHNT and CDR2 is YYREEE (reference sequence). The germline V and J ends were trimmed by 4 bases and 11 bases, with 18 bases remaining between them. The CDR3 has 13 amino acids. CDR3 sequence reads: CASSMSARNEQYF. In DNA form, the CDR3 reads TGTGCCAGCAGCATGTCCGCTCGCAATGAGCAGTACTTC.

In regard to this clonotype: Possible read error: a much larger clone is one base away. The chain carries TRBV6-1 and TRBJ2-7; possible D gene TRBD2, 6 bases. The end of the DNA aligns better with TRBJ2-5, so the J call may be wrong. Germline V CDR1 and CDR2: MNHNS, SASEGT. The CDR3 totals 13 residues. In DNA, the CDR3 is TGTGCCAGCAGTGGATCGGAGGGAGTGACCCAGTACTTC. Its protein is CASSGSEGVTQYF.

This clonotype was counted many times. V usage is TRBV7-2 and J usage is TRBJ2-7, with D possibly TRBD1 on 6 matching bases. Trimming left V 5 bases short and J 3 bases short, with 11 bases between. The CDR3 totals 13 residues. Per germline, CDR1 SGHTA and CDR2 FQGNSA. The CDR3 DNA is TGTGCCAGCAGCCGGGACATCCGCTACGAGCAGTACTTC. It codes for CASSRDIRYEQYF.

This clonotype occurred many times. The J gene is TRBJ2-7, the V gene TRBV6-1; 13 bases line up with TRBD2. The V gene's germline CDR1 is MNHNS and CDR2 SASEGT. V lost 6 bases, J lost 0 bases, and 5 bases stayed unmatched. The CDR3 length is 16 residues. The CDR3 DNA follows: TGTGCCAGCAGGGATTGGACTAGCGGGAGCTCCTACGAGCAGTACTTC. Amino acids: CASRDWTSGSSYEQYF.

This clonotype was seen ten or more times. The chain uses TRBV4-3 and TRBJ2-1; D is unclear. Germline lookup yields CDR1 LGHNA and CDR2 YSLEER. The V gene lost 0 bases and the J gene lost 2 bases, with 17 bases spanning the gap. CDR3 length equals 18 residues. Written as DNA, the CDR3 is TGCGCCAGCAGCCAAGATGGTTATCGGCTCGGACCCTACAATGAGCAGTTCTTC. Translating gives CASSQDGYRLGPYNEQFF.

This clonotype was detected only a few times. This chain links TRBV12-3 or TRBV12-4 with TRBJ2-2; 7 positions match TRBD1. J lost 1 base, V lost 7 bases, and 6 bases had no gene match. The CDR3 is 15 amino acids. In DNA form, the CDR3 reads TGTGCCAGCAATAAGGGACAGTTGAACACCGGGGAGCTGTTTTTT. Protein sequence: CASNKGQLNTGELFF.

The chain carries TRBV20-1 and TRBJ2-7; TRBD2 matches 7 bases. From germline, CDR1 is DFQATT and CDR2 SNEGSKA (reference sequence). V gave up 2 bases and J gave up 4 bases; unmatched junction bases: 8. This CDR3 spans 14 amino acids. This chain's CDR3 is CSARIGGRGYEQYF. CDR3 bases: TGCAGTGCTAGAATTGGCGGGAGAGGTTACGAGCAGTACTTC.

This clonotype appeared many times. This chain connects TRBV7-8 to TRBJ2-7; D unclear. Trimming left V 0 bases short and J 0 bases short, with 3 bases between. The length of the CDR3 is 13 residues. The V gene's germline CDR1 is SGHVS and CDR2 FQNEAQ. The CDR3 protein is CASSLATSYEQYF. The CDR3 nucleotides are TGTGCCAGCAGCTTAGCGACCTCCTACGAGCAGTACTTC.

The chain couples TRBV5-1 to TRBJ2-1; D remains unclear. The V end lost 0 bases, the J end lost 8 bases, and 12 bases lay between the germline ends. CDR3 length: 14 residues. Germline V gene sequence: CDR1 SGHRS, CDR2 YFSETQ. The CDR3 DNA sequence: TGCGCCAGCAGCTTGGACAGCTTAAGTGATGAGCAGTTCTTC. It yields the protein CASSLDSLSDEQFF. Complete variable domain (other parts from reference TRBV5-1 and TRBJ2-1): KAGVTQTPRYLIKTRGQQVTLSCSPISGHRSVSWYQQTPGQGLQFLFEYFSETQRNKGNFPGRFSGRQFSNSRSEMNVSTLELGDSALYLCASSLDSLSDEQFFGPGTRLTVL.

Concerning this clonotype: Just one base apart from a much larger clone, this may be a read error. The V and J genes are TRBV30 and TRBJ1-5; TRBD1 aligns across 8 bases. Germline V gene lookup returns CDR1 GTSNPN and CDR2 SVGIG (reference sequence). The CDR3 totals 15 residues. CDR3 DNA: TGTGCCTGCGATACAGGGGGTAGTAGCAATCAGCCCCAGCAGTTT. Amino acid sequence: CACDTGGSSNQPQQF.

This clonotype came up many times. This chain connects TRBV20-1 to TRBJ1-2; unclear D gene. V was trimmed by 5 bases and J by 5 bases, leaving 15 bases between them. The CDR3 consists of 13 residues. Germline V gene sequence: CDR1 DFQATT, CDR2 SNEGSKA (reference sequence). The CDR3 DNA sequence: TGCAGTGCTTTAAAGAGCGCAGGATATGGCTACACCTTC. Translated: CSALKSAGYGYTF.